This T cell receptor (beta chain) was profiled in a study of blood T cell repertoires in COVID-19. Overall study context: There were acute and convalescent COVID-19 samples, and they came from the United States, Italy and Spain. PBMCs, B-cell-depleted T cells, or T cells were the source of the cDNA or gDNA that made up the material.

Trimming removed 6 bases from V and 9 bases from J; junction bases left unmatched: 6. The CDR3 runs to 13 residues. Looked up from germline, CDR1 is SGHTA and CDR2 is FQGNSA. Under the authors' procedure: Reference gene primer amplification gave nucleated cell count estimates. Assay used: immunoSEQ multiplex PCR; TCRdb lists only in-frame clones, some missing. Clone size and V and J calls were adopted from that table, with D and trimming inferred from the DNA. The table shows 150,000 to 200,000 clones, with around nine tenths occurring only once. In its sample, this clone was seen a few times. The chain uses TRBV7-2 and TRBJ2-2; TRBD1 matches at 8 bases. The TCR comes from a man aged 70-80 years with acute or convalescent COVID-19. What was sequenced was peripheral blood. Here the CDR3 reads CASRGPGGRELFF. For the CDR3, the DNA is TGTGCCAGCAGGGGCCCAGGGGGCCGGGAGCTGTTTTTT.